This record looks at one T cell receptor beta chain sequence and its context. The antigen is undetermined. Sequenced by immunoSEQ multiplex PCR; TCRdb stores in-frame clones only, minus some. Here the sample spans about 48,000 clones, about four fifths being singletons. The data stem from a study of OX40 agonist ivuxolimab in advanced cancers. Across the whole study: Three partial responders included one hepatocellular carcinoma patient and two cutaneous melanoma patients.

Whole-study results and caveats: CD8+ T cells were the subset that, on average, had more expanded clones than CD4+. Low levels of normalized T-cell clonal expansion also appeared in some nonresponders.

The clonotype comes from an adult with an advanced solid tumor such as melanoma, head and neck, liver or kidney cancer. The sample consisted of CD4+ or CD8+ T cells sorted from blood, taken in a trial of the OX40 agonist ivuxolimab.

CDR3 in amino acids: CASSATGSAEQYF. CDR3 nucleotide sequence: TGTGCCAGCAGCGCGACAGGCTCCGCCGAGCAGTACTTC. The chain combines TRBV9 with TRBJ2-7; D is perhaps TRBD1 (6 bases). CDR3 length equals 13 residues. CDR1 is SGDLS and CDR2 is YYNGEE in the germline V gene. Trimming shortened V by 3 bases and J by 6 bases, and 13 bases separated the two germline ends.